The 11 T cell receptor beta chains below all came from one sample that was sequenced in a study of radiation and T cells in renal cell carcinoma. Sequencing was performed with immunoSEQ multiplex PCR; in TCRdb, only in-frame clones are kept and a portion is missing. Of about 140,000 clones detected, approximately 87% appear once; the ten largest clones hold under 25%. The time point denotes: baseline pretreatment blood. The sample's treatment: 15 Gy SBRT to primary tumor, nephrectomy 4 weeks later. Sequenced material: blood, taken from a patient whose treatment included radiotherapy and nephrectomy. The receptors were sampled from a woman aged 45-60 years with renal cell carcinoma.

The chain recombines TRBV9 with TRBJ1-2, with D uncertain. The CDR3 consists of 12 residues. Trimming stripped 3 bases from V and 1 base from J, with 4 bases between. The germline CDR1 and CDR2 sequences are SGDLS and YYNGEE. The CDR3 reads CASSADNYGYTF. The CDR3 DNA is TGTGCCAGCAGCGCCGATAACTATGGCTACACCTTC.

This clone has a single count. As DNA, the CDR3 is TGTGCCAGCAGTTACGGCCCAATGTTGGCAGGGGAACTGTTTTTT. It is translated as CASSYGPMLAGELFF. This chain joins TRBV6-5 and TRBJ1-4; tentatively, D is TRBD1 (6 bases). This CDR3 contains 15 residues. Looked up from germline, CDR1 is MNHEY and CDR2 is SVGAGI. Trimming shortened V by 2 bases and J by 12 bases, and 19 bases separated the two germline ends.

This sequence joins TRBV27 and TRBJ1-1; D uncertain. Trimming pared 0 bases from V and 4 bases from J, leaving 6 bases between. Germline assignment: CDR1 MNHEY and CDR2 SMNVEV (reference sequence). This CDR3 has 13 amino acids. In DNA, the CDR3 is TGTGCCAGCAGTTTATCGCGTGGCACTGAAGCTTTCTTT. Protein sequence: CASSLSRGTEAFF.

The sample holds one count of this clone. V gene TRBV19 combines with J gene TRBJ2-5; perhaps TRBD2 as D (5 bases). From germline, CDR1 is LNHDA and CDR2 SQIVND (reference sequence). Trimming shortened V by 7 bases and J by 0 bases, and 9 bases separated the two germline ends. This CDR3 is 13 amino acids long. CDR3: CASTRAHQETQYF. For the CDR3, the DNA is TGTGCCAGTACGCGGGCCCACCAAGAGACCCAGTACTTC.

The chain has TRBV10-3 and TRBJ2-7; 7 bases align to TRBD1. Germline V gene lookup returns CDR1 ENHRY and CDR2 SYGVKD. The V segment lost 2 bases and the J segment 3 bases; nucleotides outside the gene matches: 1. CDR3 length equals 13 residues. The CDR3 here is CAISERDSYEQYF. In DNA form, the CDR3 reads TGTGCCATCAGTGAGCGGGACAGCTACGAGCAGTACTTC.

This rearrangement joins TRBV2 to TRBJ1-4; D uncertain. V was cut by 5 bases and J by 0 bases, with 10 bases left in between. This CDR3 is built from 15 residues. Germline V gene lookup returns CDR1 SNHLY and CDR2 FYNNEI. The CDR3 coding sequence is TGTGCCAGCAGTCGAGACCTTGCAACTAATGAAAAACTGTTTTTT. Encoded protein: CASSRDLATNEKLFF. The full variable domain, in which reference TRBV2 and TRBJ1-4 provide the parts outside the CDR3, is EPEVTQTPSHQVTQMGQEVILRCVPISNHLYFYWYRQILGQKVEFLVSFYNNEISEKSEIFDDQFSVERPDGSNFTLKIRSTKLEDSAMYFCASSRDLATNEKLFFGSGTQLSVL.

CDR3: CASSLPGVYEQYF. DNA of the CDR3: TGTGCCAGCAGCTTACCCGGAGTCTACGAGCAGTACTTC. J is TRBJ2-7 and V is TRBV11-2; D unclear. V was clipped by 2 bases and J by 3 bases, with 8 bases between them. CDR1 SGHAT and CDR2 FQNNGV come from the germline V gene. The CDR3 runs to 13 residues.

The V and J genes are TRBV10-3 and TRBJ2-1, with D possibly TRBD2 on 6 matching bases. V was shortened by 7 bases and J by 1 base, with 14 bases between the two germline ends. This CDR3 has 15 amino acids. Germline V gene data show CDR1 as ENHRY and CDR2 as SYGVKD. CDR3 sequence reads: CAIKGRGESYNEQFF. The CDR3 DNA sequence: TGTGCCATCAAAGGGCGCGGGGAATCCTACAATGAGCAGTTCTTC.

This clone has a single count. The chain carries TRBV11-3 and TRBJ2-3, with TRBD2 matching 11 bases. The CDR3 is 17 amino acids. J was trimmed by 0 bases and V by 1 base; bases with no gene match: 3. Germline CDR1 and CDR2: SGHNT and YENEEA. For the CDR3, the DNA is TGTGCCAGCAGCTTAGGTTGGACTAGCGGGAGCACAGATACGCAGTATTTT. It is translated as CASSLGWTSGSTDTQYF.

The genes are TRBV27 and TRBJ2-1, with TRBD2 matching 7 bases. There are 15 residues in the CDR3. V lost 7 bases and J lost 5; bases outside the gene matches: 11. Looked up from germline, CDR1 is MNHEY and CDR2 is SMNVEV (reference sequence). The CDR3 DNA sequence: TGTGCCAGCACCAAACTAGCGTCGATAAACAATGAGCAGTTCTTC. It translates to CASTKLASINNEQFF.

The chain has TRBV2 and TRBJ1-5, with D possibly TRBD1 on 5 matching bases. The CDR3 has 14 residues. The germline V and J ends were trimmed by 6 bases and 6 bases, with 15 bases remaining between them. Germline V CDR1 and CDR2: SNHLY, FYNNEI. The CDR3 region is CASRVFRDSQPQHF. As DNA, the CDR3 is TGTGCCAGCAGGGTATTCCGGGACTCTCAGCCCCAGCATTTT.